The T cell receptor (beta chain) under discussion was sequenced for a study of cytomegalovirus exposure and HLA in healthy donors. Study in general: T cells numbering around 190 million yielded some 100 million unique TCR beta sequences in an earlier analysis.

The study, taken as a whole, reports: Cytomegalovirus association was listed for approximately 160 TCR beta chains. DRB1 had the most TCR associations and HLA-C the fewest, a later analysis found, with rates varying by HLA locus. It was confirmed in vitro that a few of the CMV-associated chains were specific for CMV antigens.

As regards this clone: Its antigen is undetermined.

CDR1 LNHNV and CDR2 YYDKDF come from the germline V gene (reference sequence). This CDR3 comprises 14 residues. V dropped 0 bases and J dropped 7 bases, with 10 bases sitting between them. Primers: 60 Vbeta forward and 13 Jbeta reverse. TCRdb keeps only in-frame clones here, not all; method: immunoSEQ multiplex PCR. The sample has about 200,000 clones; about 86% are singletons. The material sequenced was PBMCs. J is TRBJ2-1 and V is TRBV15; perhaps TRBD2 as D (6 bases). The origin of this receptor is a woman in her thirties in good health and CMV-seronegative. This chain's CDR3 is CATSRDSGVNEQFF. The CDR3 DNA follows: TGTGCCACCAGCAGAGATTCGGGGGTGAATGAGCAGTTCTTC.